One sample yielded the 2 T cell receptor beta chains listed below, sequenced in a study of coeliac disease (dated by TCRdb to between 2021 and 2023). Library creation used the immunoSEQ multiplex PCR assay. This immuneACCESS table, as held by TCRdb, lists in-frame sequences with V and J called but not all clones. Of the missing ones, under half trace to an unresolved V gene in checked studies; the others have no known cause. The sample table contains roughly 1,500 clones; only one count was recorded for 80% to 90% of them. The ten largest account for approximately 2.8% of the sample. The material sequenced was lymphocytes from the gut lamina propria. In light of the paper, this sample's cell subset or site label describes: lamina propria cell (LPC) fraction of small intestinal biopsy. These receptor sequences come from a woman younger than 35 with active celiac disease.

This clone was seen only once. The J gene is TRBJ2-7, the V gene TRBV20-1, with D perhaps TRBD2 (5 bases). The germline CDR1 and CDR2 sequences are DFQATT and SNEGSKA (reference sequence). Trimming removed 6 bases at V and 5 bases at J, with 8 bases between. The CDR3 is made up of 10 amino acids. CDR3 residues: CSAWRNEQYF. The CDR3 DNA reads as TGCAGTGCCTGGAGGAACGAGCAGTACTTC.

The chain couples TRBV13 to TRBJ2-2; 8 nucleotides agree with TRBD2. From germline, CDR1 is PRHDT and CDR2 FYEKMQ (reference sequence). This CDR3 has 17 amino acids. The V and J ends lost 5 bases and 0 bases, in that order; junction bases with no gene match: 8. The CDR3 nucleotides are TGTGCCAGCAGCCAAACAACGGGGGGGGCGAACACCGGGGAGCTGTTTTTT. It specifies CASSQTTGGANTGELFF.